A selection of T cell receptor beta chains follows, all from one sample in a study of T cell responses to AZD1222 COVID-19 vaccine. The repertoire was sequenced with immunoSEQ multiplex PCR; TCRdb's copy has only in-frame clones and lacks some. The table has around 120,000 clones, over 85% seen once. Sequences were derived from peripheral blood, sampled on day 0 of AZD1222 vaccination. Receptor source: an adult in good health. CDR3s include the opening cysteine and the closing phenylalanine or tryptophan. A D gene is named only where the DNA matches it firmly. Size tells how often a clone was seen (once, few, many) or the class of an expanded clone, and some rows leave it out.

TRBV5-1	TRBJ2-3	-	TRBD2	TGCGCCAGCAGCTCGACTAGCGGCCTAAGCACAGATACGCAGTATTTT	CASSSTSGLSTDTQYF
TRBV7-8	TRBJ1-5	-	-	TGTGCCAGCAGTCCCGGACAGCCATATAGCAATCAGCCCCAGCATTTT	CASSPGQPYSNQPQHF
TRBV2	TRBJ1-1	-	-	TGTGCCAGCAGTGACAGCCACACTGAAGCTTTCTTT	CASSDSHTEAFF
TRBV27	TRBJ2-3	-	TRBD1	TGTGCCAGCAGTTTACGCCGACAGGGGGGCACAGATACGCAGTATTTT	CASSLRRQGGTDTQYF
TRBV9	TRBJ1-2	few	TRBD1	TGTGCCAGCAGCCCAGGGGGCTATGGCTACACCTTC	CASSPGGYGYTF
TRBV15	TRBJ2-7	-	TRBD1	TGTGCCACCAGCAGAGGGCAGGGGGCTCGGGAGCAGTACTTC	CATSRGQGAREQYF
TRBV5-5	TRBJ1-2	-	TRBD1	TGTGCCAGCAGCTTGGGGCAGGGGGACTATGGCTACACCTTC	CASSLGQGDYGYTF
TRBV15	TRBJ2-7	-	TRBD2	TGTGCCACCAGCATTTCCCTAGCGGACTCCTACGAGCAGTACTTC	CATSISLADSYEQYF
TRBV6-5	TRBJ1-6	-	-	TGTGCCAGCAGAGGCGAGACAGGTTACAATTCACCCCTCCACTTT	CASRGETGYNSPLHF
TRBV12-3/TRBV12-4	TRBJ1-1	-	-	TGTGCCAGCAGATTAACAACGGGGACTGAAGCTTTCTTT	CASRLTTGTEAFF
TRBV5-1	TRBJ2-1	-	TRBD1	TGCGCCAGCAGCTTGGATGGGACAGGGGCCTACAATGAGCAGTTCTTC	CASSLDGTGAYNEQFF
TRBV28	TRBJ2-7	few	-	TGTGCCAGCAGTCCCCACAGGGGGGGCTCCTACGAGCAGTACTTC	CASSPHRGGSYEQYF
TRBV15	TRBJ1-2	-	-	TGTGCCACCAGCAGAGAACCGACGCCTGTACTCGCTAACTATGGCTACACCTTC	CATSREPTPVLANYGYTF
TRBV5-1	TRBJ1-1	-	-	TGCGCCAGCAGGGGGGTCGCAGGGGACACTGAAGCTTTCTTT	CASRGVAGDTEAFF
TRBV11-2	TRBJ2-1	-	TRBD2	TGTGCCAGCAGCGCCTCGACTAGCGGGGAGCACAATGAGCAGTTCTTC	CASSASTSGEHNEQFF
TRBV7-9	TRBJ1-4	-	-	TGTGCCAGCAGCCCTCCCGGCGGGGGCCTAAGGGAAAAACTGTTTTTT	CASSPPGGGLREKLFF
TRBV15	TRBJ2-2	-	-	TGTGCCACCAGTGGCAGGCCGAACACCGGGGAGCTGTTTTTT	CATSGRPNTGELFF
TRBV7-8	TRBJ1-2	-	-	TGTGCCAGCAGCTTAGCGCGGGAAAGCTATGGCTACACCTTC	CASSLARESYGYTF
TRBV6-1	TRBJ1-6	few	-	TGTGCCAGCAGTGGACGGGAAGTCCTCTATTGGACTAATTCACCCCTCCACTTT	CASSGREVLYWTNSPLHF
TRBV11-2	TRBJ2-5	-	TRBD1	TGTGCCAGCAGCCCCAGGACAGGGCAAGAGACCCAGTACTTC	CASSPRTGQETQYF
TRBV6-1	TRBJ2-7	-	-	TGTGCCAGCAGTGAACACCTTGGATACGAGCAGTACTTC	CASSEHLGYEQYF
TRBV7-2	TRBJ2-7	-	TRBD2	TGTGCCAGCAGCTCCTTACTAGCGGGAGGGACCTACGAGCAGTACTTC	CASSSLLAGGTYEQYF
TRBV5-5	TRBJ1-6	-	-	TGTGCCAGCAGCTTGGATTTTGGTATAGGGGGTTTCAATTCACCCCTCCACTTT	CASSLDFGIGGFNSPLHF
TRBV6-5	TRBJ1-6	-	-	TGTGCCAGCAGTTACTCGGGGGTTGGAGGGCGGTCACCCCTCCACTTT	CASSYSGVGGRSPLHF
TRBV5-6	TRBJ1-2	-	-	TGTGCCAGCAGCCCTCCAGTGGGGGGACTAGGGGGCTACACCTTC	CASSPPVGGLGGYTF
TRBV12-3/TRBV12-4	TRBJ1-1	-	-	TGTGCCAGCAGTTTGAGCACTGAAGCTTTCTTT	CASSLSTEAFF
TRBV30	TRBJ1-3	-	TRBD1	TGTGCCTGGAAGGCCAGGGGGTTGACCAGAAACACCATATATTTT	CAWKARGLTRNTIYF
TRBV27	TRBJ1-5	-	-	TGTGCCAGCAGTCCCTGGTACAGGGAAGGGCCCCTGGGCAATCAGCCCCAGCATTTT	CASSPWYREGPLGNQPQHF
TRBV19	TRBJ1-5	once	-	TGTGCCAGTAGCCCCTCGGAGTTCTATAGCAATCAGCCCCAGCATTTT	CASSPSEFYSNQPQHF
TRBV12-5	TRBJ1-1	-	-	TGTGCTAGTGGTTTTGGACCCGACACTGAAGCTTTCTTT	CASGFGPDTEAFF
TRBV5-1	TRBJ2-5	-	-	TGCGCCAGCAGCTTGGAGGGGGAGGAGGGAGGTCAAGAGACCCAGTACTTC	CASSLEGEEGGQETQYF
TRBV14	TRBJ2-7	-	-	TGTGCCAGCAGCCAGGAGGAGGCCCTACCCTACGAGCAGTACTTC	CASSQEEALPYEQYF
TRBV2	TRBJ1-2	-	-	TGTGCCAGCAGCGACCTGTCGGGCTACACCTTC	CASSDLSGYTF
TRBV5-1	TRBJ2-5	-	-	TGCGCCAGCAGTCCGGGTTCGGAGCAAGAGACCCAGTACTTC	CASSPGSEQETQYF
TRBV21-1	TRBJ1-5	-	-	TGTGCCAGCAGCAAAGCTTTTTGGGGGCTCCGGGATAATCAGCCCCAGCATTTT	CASSKAFWGLRDNQPQHF
TRBV28	TRBJ2-1	-	TRBD2	TGTGCCAGCAGTTTTTATCAGCGGGGGGGCCAAGGATCCTACAATGAGCAGTTCTTC	CASSFYQRGGQGSYNEQFF
TRBV11-2	TRBJ2-5	-	TRBD1	TGTGCCAGCAGCTTAGGCGCCGGGACAGGGGGCAGAGAGACCCAGTACTTC	CASSLGAGTGGRETQYF
TRBV27	TRBJ2-5	-	TRBD2	TGTGCCAGCAGTTGGGTAGCTAGCGGGGGGGAGGAGACCCAGTACTTC	CASSWVASGGEETQYF
TRBV9	TRBJ1-3	-	-	TGTGCCAGCAGCGTTTTTGAGGCGAACTCTGGAAACACCATATATTTT	CASSVFEANSGNTIYF
TRBV10-3	TRBJ2-3	-	-	TGTGCCATCAGTTCTCCGCGGGGACAACCGCGCACAGATACGCAGTATTTT	CAISSPRGQPRTDTQYF
TRBV6-6	TRBJ2-1	few	TRBD2	TGTGCCAGCAGTTATGGACGGGAGGCACTTTGGAATGAGCAGTTCTTC	CASSYGREALWNEQFF
TRBV6-5	TRBJ2-7	-	-	TGTGCCAGCAGTTACGAGGGAGTCCACGAGCAGTACTTC	CASSYEGVHEQYF
TRBV6-5	TRBJ2-1	-	-	TGTGCCAGCAGTTACTCACTCGAGAGCTCCTACAATGAGCAGTTCTTC	CASSYSLESSYNEQFF
TRBV3-1/TRBV3-2	TRBJ2-2	-	TRBD2	TGTGCCAGCAGCCTAAAACTAGCGGACCCGAACACCGGGGAGCTGTTTTTT	CASSLKLADPNTGELFF
TRBV6-5	TRBJ2-7	few	-	TGTGCCAGCAGTTACTGGGGAGGTTACGAGCAGTACTTC	CASSYWGGYEQYF